The 12 T cell receptor beta chains in this list originate from one sample, sequenced in a study of blood T cell repertoires in COVID-19. Sequencing used immunoSEQ multiplex PCR; TCRdb keeps in-frame clones, though not all of them. The sample has a few hundred thousand clones; roughly nine tenths are singletons. Material for sequencing was PBMCs or T cells enriched from blood (not recorded which). Receptors originate from a woman younger than 35 in a cohort exposed to, infected with or recovered from COVID-19 (not recorded which).

The chain carries TRBV19 and TRBJ2-1; D is unclear. V lost 0 bases to trimming and J lost 8 bases, with 11 bases between them. This CDR3 contains 14 residues. Germline CDR1 LNHDA, CDR2 SQIVND (reference sequence). This chain's CDR3 is CASSIDLEVYEQFF. The CDR3 nucleotides read TGTGCCAGTAGTATAGATCTCGAGGTCTATGAGCAGTTCTTC.

The rearrangement joins TRBV19 to TRBJ2-5, with 13 nucleotides matching TRBD2. The CDR3 spans 17 residues. The V segment lost 1 base and the J segment 5 bases; nucleotides outside the gene matches: 7. From germline, CDR1 is LNHDA and CDR2 SQIVND (reference sequence). CDR3 sequence reads: CASSIALGLAGDETQYF. The CDR3 DNA sequence: TGTGCCAGTAGTATAGCATTAGGACTAGCGGGAGATGAGACCCAGTACTTC.

This CDR3 reads CASSSPFPLEETQYF. Written as DNA, the CDR3 is TGTGCCAGCAGCAGTCCGTTCCCCCTCGAGGAGACCCAGTACTTC. The chain employs TRBV9 and TRBJ2-5; D ambiguous. Germline CDR1 is SGDLS and CDR2 is YYNGEE. V lost 4 bases and J lost 5, with 18 bases in between. This CDR3 has 15 residues.

The CDR3, as DNA: TGTGCCAGTAGTACCGGGACAGGTGTTCCGATGAACACTGAAGCTTTCTTT. Translating gives CASSTGTGVPMNTEAFF. The chain joins TRBV19 to TRBJ1-1, with TRBD1 matching 8 bases. V shed 4 bases, J shed 0 bases, and the junction held 10 bases outside the gene matches. This CDR3 is built from 17 residues. The V gene's germline CDR1 is LNHDA and CDR2 SQIVND (reference sequence). The full variable domain, with the rest looked up from reference TRBV19 and TRBJ1-1, is DGGITQSPKYLFRKEGQNVTLSCEQNLNHDAMYWYRQDPGQGLRLIYYSQIVNDFQKGDIAEGYSVSREKKESFPLTVTSAQKNPTAFYLCASSTGTGVPMNTEAFFGQGTRLTVV.

CDR3 protein: CASSLTGTDEQFF. CDR3 in DNA: TGCGCCAGCAGCCTCACAGGAACCGATGAGCAGTTCTTC. J is TRBJ2-1 and V is TRBV5-1; D possibly corresponds to TRBD1 (5 bases). The CDR3 runs to 13 residues. V was pared by 4 bases and J by 8 bases, with 13 bases between. The germline V gene has CDR1 SGHRS and CDR2 YFSETQ.

V and J are TRBV2 and TRBJ1-5; a possible D gene is TRBD1 (5 bases). The CDR3 loop spans 13 amino acids. V lost 7 bases to trimming and J lost 0 bases, with 7 bases between them. Germline assignment: CDR1 SNHLY and CDR2 FYNNEI. The CDR3 spells CASKQDSNQPQHF. The CDR3 DNA is TGTGCCAGCAAACAGGATAGCAATCAGCCCCAGCATTTT.

The genes are TRBV4-1 and TRBJ2-7; D may be TRBD2 (6 bases). The germline V and J ends were trimmed by 0 bases and 7 bases, with 13 bases remaining between them. Germline assignment: CDR1 MGHRA and CDR2 YSYEKL. This CDR3 has 14 amino acids. The CDR3 reads CASSQETRLGEQYF. DNA of the CDR3: TGCGCCAGCAGCCAAGAGACTAGGCTGGGAGAGCAGTACTTC.

The rearrangement links TRBV2 to TRBJ1-2; TRBD1 might be the D (6 bases). The CDR3 runs to 14 residues. The V end lost 0 bases, the J end lost 4 bases, and 9 bases lay between the germline ends. Germline V lookup: CDR1 SNHLY, CDR2 FYNNEI. The CDR3 nucleotides read TGTGCCAGCAGTGAAGCCCAGGGGAGCTATGGCTACACCTTC. Translation gives CASSEAQGSYGYTF.

V usage is TRBV3-1 (or the pseudogene TRBV3-2) and J usage is TRBJ2-7; 8 bases align to TRBD1. Per the germline V gene, CDR1 is LGHDT and CDR2 is YNNKEL (reference sequence). V was pared by 4 bases and J by 3 bases, with 2 bases of the junction left unmatched. The CDR3 spans 13 residues. The CDR3 sequence is CASSLDRGYEQYF. The CDR3, as DNA: TGTGCCAGCAGCCTTGACAGGGGCTACGAGCAGTACTTC.

The chain recombines TRBV2 with TRBJ2-5, with TRBD1 matching 9 bases. The trim removed 4 bases at V and 5 bases at J, leaving 5 bases unmatched. This CDR3 is built from 14 residues. The germline gives CDR1 SNHLY, CDR2 FYNNEI. The CDR3 region is CASSVTGGVETQYF. CDR3 nucleotides: TGTGCCAGCAGTGTAACAGGGGGCGTGGAGACCCAGTACTTC. The whole variable domain, filled in from reference TRBV2 and TRBJ2-5, reads EPEVTQTPSHQVTQMGQEVILRCVPISNHLYFYWYRQILGQKVEFLVSFYNNEISEKSEIFDDQFSVERPDGSNFTLKIRSTKLEDSAMYFCASSVTGGVETQYFGPGTRLLVL.

The chain joins TRBV29-1 to TRBJ1-2; D call uncertain. The germline V and J ends were trimmed by 4 bases and 4 bases, with 10 bases remaining between them. Germline V gene data show CDR1 as SQVTM and CDR2 as ANQGSEA. This CDR3 has 12 amino acids. The CDR3 is CSVVAGGYGYTF. CDR3 coding DNA: TGCAGCGTTGTCGCAGGAGGCTATGGCTACACCTTC.

This sequence joins TRBV19 and TRBJ1-2; 7 bases are a match to TRBD1. The V gene end was trimmed by 9 bases and the J gene end by 7 bases; junction bases not matched to a gene: 17. From germline, CDR1 is LNHDA and CDR2 SQIVND (reference sequence). CDR3 size: 15 residues. CDR3 in DNA: TGTGCCAGCTACCCGGAGACAGGGACTTCGGGTGGCTACACCTTC. Protein product: CASYPETGTSGGYTF.